A selection of T cell receptor beta chains follows, all from one sample in a study of early T cells in non-severe SARS-CoV-2 infection. MiXCR, applied by TCRdb to the 5' RACE reads, yields one record per CDR3 protein. The sample holds approximately 100,000 distinct CDR3 sequences; 11% are singletons and the top ten take roughly 5%. Sequencing input: whole blood. All receptors come from an adult who was a healthcare worker with PCR-confirmed SARS-CoV-2 infection or an uninfected control (not recorded which). Both conserved end residues are part of each CDR3. Each record gives: CDR3 protein, V gene, J gene.

CASSYGGTGSGELFF	TRBV6-6	TRBJ2-2
CASSDRQRNQPQHF	TRBV2	TRBJ1-5
CASSLGGADEQFF	TRBV28	TRBJ2-1
CSARGRDSFYGYTF	TRBV20-1	TRBJ1-2
CASSLTGGANYGYTF	TRBV2	TRBJ1-2
CASSGLAVPYNEQFF	TRBV9	TRBJ2-1
CSVDTSSNYGYTF	TRBV29-1	TRBJ1-2
CASGQGRGYTF	TRBV6-5	TRBJ1-2
CASKMGRGQGSGTEAFF	TRBV16	TRBJ1-1
CASRGVRWGLGYGYTF	TRBV6-1	TRBJ1-2
CASSRDRTTSTDTQYF	TRBV18	TRBJ2-3
CASSFRKRQNTEAFF	TRBV11-2	TRBJ1-1
CSANTGGALHF	TRBV20-1	TRBJ1-6